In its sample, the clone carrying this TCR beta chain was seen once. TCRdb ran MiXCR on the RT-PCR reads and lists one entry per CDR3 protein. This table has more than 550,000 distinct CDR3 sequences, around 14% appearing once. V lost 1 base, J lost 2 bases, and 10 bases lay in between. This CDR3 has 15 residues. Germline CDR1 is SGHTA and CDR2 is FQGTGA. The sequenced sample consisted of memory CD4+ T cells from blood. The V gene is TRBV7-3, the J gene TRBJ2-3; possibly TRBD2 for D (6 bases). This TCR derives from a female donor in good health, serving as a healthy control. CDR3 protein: CASSLMGGFTDTQYF. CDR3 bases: TGTGCCAGCAGCTTAATGGGAGGTTTCACAGATACGCAGTATTTT.